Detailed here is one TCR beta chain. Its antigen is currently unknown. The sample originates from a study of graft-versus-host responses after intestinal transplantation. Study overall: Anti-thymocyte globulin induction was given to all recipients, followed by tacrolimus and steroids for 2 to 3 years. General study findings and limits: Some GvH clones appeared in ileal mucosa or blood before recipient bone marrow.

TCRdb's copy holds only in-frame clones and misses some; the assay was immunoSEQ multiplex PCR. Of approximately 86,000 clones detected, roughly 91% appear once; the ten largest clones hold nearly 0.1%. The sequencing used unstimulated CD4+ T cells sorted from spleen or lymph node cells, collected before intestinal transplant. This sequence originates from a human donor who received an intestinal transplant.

The CDR3 reads CSADTNSPLHF. The CDR3 DNA follows: TGCAGTGCTGACACGAATTCACCCCTCCACTTT. The genes are TRBV20-1 and TRBJ1-6; D remains ambiguous. This CDR3 is built from 11 residues. Germline V CDR1 and CDR2: DFQATT, SNEGSKA (reference sequence). Trimming shortened V by 5 bases and J by 7 bases, and 6 bases separated the two germline ends.